This paragraph reports one T cell receptor beta chain. Its specificity is not known. The study ran its PCR with 60 Vbeta and 13 Jbeta primers. Sequencing used immunoSEQ multiplex PCR; TCRdb keeps in-frame clones, though not all of them. The table shows tens of thousands of clones, with 82% occurring only once. The data were taken from a study of cytomegalovirus exposure and HLA in healthy donors. The overall study: Out of 150 million to 200 million T cells, an earlier analysis found over 100 million unique TCR beta sequences in total.

From germline, CDR1 is SEHNR and CDR2 FQNEAQ (reference sequence). V shed 5 bases and J 3 bases; nucleotides not matched to a gene: 6. The CDR3 is 14 residues long. Study findings and constraints: Among immune exposure information, only CMV serostatus was available. Presence/absence analyses supposed approximately even sequencing depth among donors. Previously analyzed data showed that most TCR beta V segments were productive at a frequency of about 87% or about 30%.

The TCR sequence derives from a man aged 18 to 35 in good health and CMV-seronegative. V gene TRBV7-9 combines with J gene TRBJ2-7; 8 nucleotides match TRBD1. Source material: PBMCs. The CDR3 DNA reads as TGTGCCAGCAGCGACCGGGACAGGATCTACGAGCAGTACTTC. It encodes CASSDRDRIYEQYF.